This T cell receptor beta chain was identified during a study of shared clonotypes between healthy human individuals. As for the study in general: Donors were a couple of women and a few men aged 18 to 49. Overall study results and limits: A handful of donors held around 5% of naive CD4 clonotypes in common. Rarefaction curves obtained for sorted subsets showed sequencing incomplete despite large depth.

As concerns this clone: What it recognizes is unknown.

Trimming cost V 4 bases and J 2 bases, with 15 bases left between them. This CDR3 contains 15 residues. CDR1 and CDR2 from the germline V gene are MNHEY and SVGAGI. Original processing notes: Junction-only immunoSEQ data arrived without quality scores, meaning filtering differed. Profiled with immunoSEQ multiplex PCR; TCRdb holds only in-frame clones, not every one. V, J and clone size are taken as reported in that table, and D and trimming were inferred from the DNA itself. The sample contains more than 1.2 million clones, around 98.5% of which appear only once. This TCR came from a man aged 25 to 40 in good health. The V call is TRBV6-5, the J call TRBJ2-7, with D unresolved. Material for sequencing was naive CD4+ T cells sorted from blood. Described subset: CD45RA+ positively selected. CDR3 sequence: CASSFLPRLTYEQYF. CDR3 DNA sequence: TGTGCCAGCAGTTTTCTCCCACGTCTAACCTACGAGCAGTACTTC.